These 28 T cell receptor beta chains originate from one sample sequenced in a study of spatial heterogeneity in lung cancer. Study-wide results and caveats: Intratumoral expanded alpha and beta TCR counts were found to track tumor mutation counts.

Time point denoted: sample taken at primary tumor resection. Via MiXCR, TCRdb re-called the 5' RACE reads, giving one row per CDR3 protein. The table includes 8,000 to 10,000 distinct CDR3 sequences, 6% to 6.5% detected once. No antigen has been assigned to these receptors. The sequencing used lung tumor tissue, collected at surgery. These receptors were obtained from a male donor with early-stage non-small cell lung cancer.

Comment on this clonotype: This beta chain is a stray read from a library made for alpha chains; its abundance is not meaningful. The chain combines TRBV7-2 with TRBJ2-5, with D perhaps matching TRBD2 (6 bases). The CDR3 length is 11 residues. Trimming took 1 base from V and 12 from J, leaving 9 bases between them. Germline V gene data show CDR1 as SGHTA and CDR2 as FQGNSA. This CDR3 is CASSLGGVKYF. The CDR3, as DNA: TGTGCCAGCAGCTTAGGCGGGGTCAAGTACTTC.

This clonotype has ten or more counts. Since it is a stray read in a library aimed at alpha chains, this beta chain has a size that is not meaningful. The chain links TRBV28 to TRBJ1-5; 9 bases agree with TRBD1. With 3 bases clipped from V and 0 bases from J, the junction kept 12 bases outside the gene matches. Germline CDR1 and CDR2: MDHEN and SYDVKM. The CDR3 spans 19 residues. DNA of the CDR3: TGTGCCAGCAGTTTCCCTTCGGGACAGGGATACAATAGCAATCAGCCCCAGCATTTT. It encodes CASSFPSGQGYNSNQPQHF.

Ten or more counts support this clonotype. This beta chain appears as a stray read in a library generated for alpha chains; its size is not informative. CDR3: CASSAQGNSPLHF. CDR3 DNA sequence: TGTGCCAGCAGCGCGCAGGGAAATTCACCCCTCCACTTT. V usage is TRBV2 and J usage is TRBJ1-6; perhaps TRBD1 as D (5 bases). The CDR3 is 13 residues long. CDR1 is SNHLY, CDR2 FYNNEI, per germline. V lost 6 bases and J 7 bases, leaving 10 bases between the germline ends. The full variable domain, rest sourced from reference TRBV2 and TRBJ1-6, is EPEVTQTPSHQVTQMGQEVILRCVPISNHLYFYWYRQILGQKVEFLVSFYNNEISEKSEIFDDQFSVERPDGSNFTLKIRSTKLEDSAMYFCASSAQGNSPLHFGNGTRLTVT.

This clonotype was seen at least ten times. This beta chain lies outside the target of a library built for alpha chains; its clone size means little. The chain couples TRBV12-5 to TRBJ1-3; perhaps TRBD1 as D (6 bases). This CDR3 comprises 15 residues. Germline CDR1 is LGHNT and CDR2 is FRNRAP. Trimming cost V 3 bases and J 4 bases, with 13 bases left between them. The CDR3 spells CASGFSGGPGNTIYF. As DNA, the CDR3 is TGTGCTAGTGGTTTTTCTGGGGGGCCCGGAAACACCATATATTTT.

This clonotype was counted ten times or more. Within a library made for alpha chains, this beta chain is off target, and its count is uninformative. J is TRBJ1-1 and V is TRBV7-2; no clear D gene. Trimming took 2 bases from V and 1 from J, leaving 14 bases between them. Looked up from germline, CDR1 is SGHTA and CDR2 is FQGNSA. This CDR3 spans 16 amino acids. The CDR3 protein is CASSLNGRQANTEAFF. The CDR3 region has the DNA TGTGCCAGCAGCTTAAATGGGAGACAAGCGAACACTGAAGCTTTCTTT.

In its sample, this clonotype was seen many times. The library was designed around alpha chains, so this beta chain is a stray read whose abundance carries little weight. The V gene is TRBV5-5, the J gene TRBJ2-3; TRBD2 agrees at 10 bases. With V trimmed by 2 bases and J by 2 bases, 2 bases remained unmatched. Looked up from germline, CDR1 is SGHKS and CDR2 is YYEKEE (reference sequence). CDR3 length: 15 residues. CDR3 region: CASSFLAGVTDTQYF. The CDR3 nucleotides are TGTGCCAGCAGCTTTCTAGCGGGGGTCACAGATACGCAGTATTTT.

This clonotype was observed at least ten times. The library was prepared for alpha chains; this beta chain is a stray read, so its frequency means little. This sequence joins TRBV2 and TRBJ2-6; perhaps TRBD1 as D (5 bases). Germline V lookup: CDR1 SNHLY, CDR2 FYNNEI. V lost 3 bases to trimming and J lost 1 base, with 10 bases between them. The CDR3 runs to 16 residues. CDR3 protein: CASSETARSGANVLTF. CDR3 DNA: TGTGCCAGCAGTGAGACAGCCCGATCTGGGGCCAACGTCCTGACTTTC.

At least ten counts were recorded for this clonotype. This beta chain was picked up by a library intended for alpha chains and is off target, so its count carries little meaning. The chain links TRBV20-1 to TRBJ1-2, with a weak D call TRBD1 (5 bases). The ends were cut back, 1 base at V and 5 bases at J, with 11 bases in the middle. The CDR3 has 13 amino acids. Looked up from germline, CDR1 is DFQATT and CDR2 is SNEGSKA (reference sequence). CDR3 loop: CSARGGRRYGYTF. The CDR3 DNA sequence: TGCAGTGCTAGAGGGGGACGGAGATATGGCTACACCTTC.

The table lists this clonotype with a few counts. Just one base apart from a much larger clone, this may be a read error. Since it is a stray read in a library aimed at alpha chains, this beta chain has a size that is not meaningful. The chain is built from TRBV20-1 and TRBJ2-3, with D perhaps matching TRBD1 or TRBD2 (5 bases each). CDR1 and CDR2 (germline): DFQATT, SNEGSKA (reference sequence). This CDR3 has 11 amino acids. The CDR3 reads CGAGTTDTQYF. The DNA of the CDR3 is TGCGGTGCTGGGACCACAGATACGCAGTATTTT.

This clonotype has ten or more counts. With the library built for alpha chains, this beta chain is off target and its frequency is not meaningful. The V and J genes are TRBV10-3 and TRBJ1-5, with a weak D call TRBD1 (6 bases). The CDR3 has 13 amino acids. The V end was cut by 9 bases, the J end by 5 bases, with 14 bases between. Germline-derived CDR1 and CDR2 are ENHRY and SYGVKD. The CDR3 DNA follows: TGTGCCATAAGGGGGGGCCGGGATCAGCCCCAGCATTTT. This encodes CAIRGGRDQPQHF.

At least ten counts were recorded for this clonotype. This beta chain turned up in a library designed for alpha chains; as an off-target read, its abundance says little. V is TRBV20-1 and J is TRBJ2-3, with D hard to call. This CDR3 has 14 amino acids. V was cut by 4 bases and J by 1 base, with 12 bases left in between. CDR1 is DFQATT, CDR2 SNEGSKA, per germline (reference sequence). The chain's CDR3 is CSATLIVGTDTQYF. The CDR3 coding sequence is TGCAGTGCTACCCTGATTGTCGGCACAGATACGCAGTATTTT.

This clonotype counts as large. Because the library targeted alpha chains, this beta chain is an off-target read whose size means little. This sequence joins TRBV9 and TRBJ1-1; tentatively, D is TRBD1 (5 bases). Germline CDR1 reads SGDLS; CDR2 reads YYNGEE. V lost 0 bases to trimming and J lost 6 bases, with 9 bases between them. The CDR3 has 13 residues. CDR3 coding DNA: TGTGCCAGCAGCGTAGCGGGGGGGGCTGAAGCTTTCTTT. It is translated as CASSVAGGAEAFF.

The table lists this clonotype with many counts. This beta chain turned up in a library designed for alpha chains; as an off-target read, its abundance says little. This chain uses TRBV28 with TRBJ1-6; TRBD1 matches 7 bases. CDR3 length equals 15 residues. V shed 6 bases, J shed 5 bases, and the junction held 7 bases outside the gene matches. Looked up from germline, CDR1 is MDHEN and CDR2 is SYDVKM. This chain's CDR3 is CASRTYRGNNSPLHF. DNA for the CDR3: TGTGCCAGCAGAACATACAGGGGAAATAATTCACCCCTCCACTTT.

Ten or more counts support this clonotype. This beta chain is a stray read from a library made for alpha chains; its abundance is not meaningful. This rearrangement joins TRBV30 to TRBJ1-5; weak D call: TRBD1 (5 bases). Germline V gene data show CDR1 as GTSNPN and CDR2 as SVGIG (reference sequence). The CDR3 loop spans 16 amino acids. V was trimmed by 2 bases and J by 3 bases, leaving 17 bases between them. The CDR3 region has the DNA TGTGCCTGGAGTAGAAGGGGTTGGGCCACCAATCAGCCCCAGCATTTT. Translated, it gives CAWSRRGWATNQPQHF.

This clonotype was picked up many times. This beta chain appears as a stray read in a library generated for alpha chains; its size is not informative. The chain recombines TRBV6-5 with TRBJ1-6, with D possibly matching TRBD1 (6 bases). This CDR3 has 15 amino acids. The V end was cut by 3 bases, the J end by 5 bases, with 11 bases between. CDR1 is MNHEY, CDR2 SVGAGI, per germline. In DNA, the CDR3 is TGTGCCAGCAGTTATGCAGGGGCCGATAATTCACCCCTCCACTTT. Its protein product is CASSYAGADNSPLHF.

Of note for this clonotype: This beta chain is a stray sequence in a library constructed for alpha chains; its clone size is not meaningful. J is TRBJ2-5 and V is TRBV2, with TRBD1 as a possible D gene (6 bases). CDR3 length equals 13 residues. The V end lost 5 bases, the J end lost 2 bases, and 9 bases lay between the germline ends. Germline values: CDR1 SNHLY, CDR2 FYNNEI. The CDR3, as DNA: TGTGCCAGCAGTTCACAGGGACAAGAGACCCAGTACTTC. Protein sequence: CASSSQGQETQYF.

This clonotype was counted at least ten times. This beta chain is a stray read from a library made for alpha chains; its abundance is not meaningful. The chain carries TRBV24-1 and TRBJ2-5, with D maybe TRBD1 (6 bases). This CDR3 comprises 13 residues. CDR1 is KGHDR and CDR2 is SFDVKD in the germline V gene. V lost 6 bases and J 4 bases, leaving 11 bases between the germline ends. In nucleotides, the CDR3 is TGTGCCACCAGTATAACAGGGCGAGAGACCCAGTACTTC. It specifies CATSITGRETQYF.

Relative to its sample, this clonotype is medium-sized. Being off target in a library aimed at alpha chains, this beta chain has a size of little meaning. The chain combines TRBV24-1 with TRBJ1-2, with D unclear. The V gene lost 3 bases and the J gene lost 5 bases, with 18 bases spanning the gap. The germline gives CDR1 KGHDR, CDR2 SFDVKD. The CDR3 extends over 16 amino acids. Here the CDR3 DNA reads TGTGCCACCAGTGATCAAAGGCAGAGGGTCAAATATGGCTACACCTTC. This translates into CATSDQRQRVKYGYTF.

This clonotype was counted at least ten times. This beta chain is an off-target read within a library intended for alpha chains, so its frequency means little. The rearrangement joins TRBV28 to TRBJ2-1; 9 nucleotides line up with TRBD1. The CDR3 contains 15 residues. Germline loops: CDR1 MDHEN, CDR2 SYDVKM. Losses at the gene ends were 4 bases for V and 6 bases for J; bases not matched to a gene: 7. The CDR3 region has the DNA TGTGCCAGCAGTTCTACCGGGACAGGGTCCAATGAGCAGTTCTTC. Amino acids: CASSSTGTGSNEQFF.

This clonotype came up many times. This beta chain is a stray read from a library made for alpha chains; its abundance is not meaningful. This chain links TRBV3-1 with TRBJ2-7; tentative D call: TRBD2 (5 bases). V lost 3 bases, J lost 6 bases, and 9 bases lay in between. Germline lookup yields CDR1 LGHDT and CDR2 YNNKEL (reference sequence). The CDR3 runs to 12 residues. DNA of the CDR3: TGTGCCAGCAGCCAGATTCGGGGCGAGCAGTACTTC. Residues: CASSQIRGEQYF.

This clonotype appeared many times. This beta chain is a stray sequence in a library constructed for alpha chains; its clone size is not meaningful. The genes are TRBV27 and TRBJ2-3; D possibly corresponds to TRBD2 (5 bases). CDR1 and CDR2 (germline): MNHEY, SMNVEV (reference sequence). The CDR3 consists of 15 residues. V lost 0 bases to trimming and J lost 2 bases, with 9 bases between them. CDR3 loop: CASSLSTGFTDTQYF. The CDR3 nucleotides read TGTGCCAGCAGTTTATCTACGGGGTTCACAGATACGCAGTATTTT.

This clonotype has more than one count but fewer than ten. Because the library targeted alpha chains, this beta chain is an off-target read whose size means little. The rearrangement joins TRBV5-1 to TRBJ2-3; perhaps TRBD1 as D (6 bases). V was cut by 4 bases and J by 2 bases, with 11 bases left in between. Germline V lookup: CDR1 SGHRS, CDR2 YFSETQ. This CDR3 spans 14 amino acids. CDR3 nucleotides: TGCGCCAGCAGCGATGGACAGAACACAGATACGCAGTATTTT. It yields the protein CASSDGQNTDTQYF.

This clonotype occurred many times. The library was prepared for alpha chains; this beta chain is a stray read, so its frequency means little. This chain connects TRBV20-1 to TRBJ2-6, with D perhaps given as TRBD1 or TRBD2 (5 bases each). CDR1 is DFQATT and CDR2 is SNEGSKA in the germline V gene (reference sequence). Trimming cost V 6 bases and J 1 base, with 16 bases left between them. The length of the CDR3 is 16 residues. CDR3 bases: TGCAGTGCCGTGGGACGGAGCAAATCTGGGGCCAACGTCCTGACTTTC. This codes for CSAVGRSKSGANVLTF.

This clonotype was counted many times. The library was built for alpha chains, so this beta chain is an off-target read and its size means little. V gene TRBV2 combines with J gene TRBJ1-5; the D is unclear. The CDR3 sequence is 13 residues long. The V and J ends lost 6 bases and 2 bases respectively, with 8 bases between them. Germline CDR1 and CDR2: SNHLY and FYNNEI. The CDR3 protein is CASSNDGNQPQHF. In DNA form, the CDR3 reads TGTGCCAGCAGCAATGACGGCAATCAGCCCCAGCATTTT. Based on the CDR3 plus reference TRBV2 and TRBJ1-5, the full variable domain is EPEVTQTPSHQVTQMGQEVILRCVPISNHLYFYWYRQILGQKVEFLVSFYNNEISEKSEIFDDQFSVERPDGSNFTLKIRSTKLEDSAMYFCASSNDGNQPQHFGDGTRLSIL.

This clonotype showed up many times. Found in a library prepared for alpha chains, this beta chain is an off-target read, and its abundance has little meaning. This chain connects TRBV19 to TRBJ1-5; TRBD1 is a possible D gene (6 bases). There are 16 residues in the CDR3. Trimming removed 5 bases from V and 3 bases from J, with 17 bases in between. The germline V gene encodes CDR1 LNHDA and CDR2 SQIVND (reference sequence). CDR3 bases: TGTGCCAGTAGTCCTAGGGCGGGGGGCGACAATCAGCCCCAGCATTTT. Its translation: CASSPRAGGDNQPQHF.

In this sample, this clonotype turned up many times. As an off-target read in a library built for alpha chains, this beta chain has a frequency of little significance. CDR3 coding DNA: TGTGCCAGCAGCCCCCCCGGACAGGGGTTTGGCGAGCAGTACTTC. Amino acid sequence: CASSPPGQGFGEQYF. This chain links TRBV7-9 with TRBJ2-7, with 9 bases that match TRBD1. V dropped 5 bases and J dropped 6; count of bases not matched to a gene: 11. Germline V CDR1 and CDR2: SEHNR, FQNEAQ (reference sequence). The CDR3 totals 15 residues.

Remarks on this clonotype: This beta chain is a stray sequence in a library constructed for alpha chains; its clone size is not meaningful. This rearrangement joins TRBV20-1 to TRBJ1-2; 10 bases fit TRBD1. V lost 1 base to trimming and J lost 7 bases; unmatched junction nucleotides: 6. CDR3 length equals 14 residues. Germline CDR1 reads DFQATT; CDR2 reads SNEGSKA (reference sequence). CDR3 region: CSARGGQGHIGYTF. CDR3 in DNA: TGCAGTGCTAGAGGGGGACAGGGGCATATTGGCTACACCTTC.

With respect to this clonotype: This beta chain slipped into a library made for alpha chains as a stray read, so its size is not meaningful. The V and J genes are TRBV6-5 and TRBJ2-5; TRBD2 is a possible D gene (6 bases). With 4 bases removed from V and 4 bases from J, the gap between germline ends came to 10 bases. Looked up from germline, CDR1 is MNHEY and CDR2 is SVGAGI. This CDR3 has 13 amino acids. CDR3 in DNA: TGTGCCAGCAGTTGGGGACTCGGAGAGACCCAGTACTTC. Its translation: CASSWGLGETQYF.